The 4 T cell receptor beta chains listed next were all sequenced from one sample in a study of STAT5B mutations in CD4+ large granular lymphocyte leukemia. Sequencing was performed with immunoSEQ multiplex PCR; in TCRdb, only in-frame clones are kept and a portion is missing. The data show fewer than 45,000 clones, with 70% to 80% seen just once and approximately 0.6% held by the top ten. Sequencing was performed on CD4+ T cells from blood buffy coats. The source is a human donor in good health.

The chain uses TRBV30 and TRBJ2-1; 10 bases fit TRBD1. V gave up 4 bases and J gave up 6 bases; unmatched junction bases: 3. Looked up from germline, CDR1 is GTSNPN and CDR2 is SVGIG (reference sequence). CDR3 length: 13 amino acids. The DNA for the CDR3 is TGTGCCTGGACGAGGACAGGGGGCAATGAGCAGTTCTTC. Its translation: CAWTRTGGNEQFF.

The chain has TRBV5-1 and TRBJ1-4; no firm D call. The CDR3 contains 15 residues. CDR1 and CDR2 (germline): SGHRS, YFSETQ. V was shortened by 0 bases and J by 8 bases, with 14 bases between the two germline ends. The CDR3 nucleotides read TGCGCCAGCAGCTTGGGTGGAGTTTTGATCGAAAAACTGTTTTTT. Amino acids: CASSLGGVLIEKLFF.

This chain connects TRBV6-1 to TRBJ2-1, with a weak D call TRBD2 (5 bases). Germline-derived CDR1 and CDR2 are MNHNS and SASEGT. There are 15 residues in the CDR3. Deletions cut 6 bases from V and 0 bases from J, with 12 bases between. The chain's CDR3 is CASRVGESSYNEQFF. The CDR3 nucleotides are TGTGCCAGCAGAGTCGGGGAGAGCTCCTACAATGAGCAGTTCTTC.

This chain connects TRBV18 to TRBJ1-1; 8 bases align to TRBD1. The CDR3 has 15 amino acids. V was clipped by 0 bases and J by 7 bases; unmatched bases: 7. Germline CDR1 is KGHSH and CDR2 is LQKENI. This chain's CDR3 is CASSPPFRGQGEAFF. In nucleotides, the CDR3 is TGTGCCAGCTCACCACCCTTCAGGGGGCAAGGTGAAGCTTTCTTT. Filled out from reference TRBV18 and TRBJ1-1, the complete variable domain reads NAGVMQNPRHLVRRRGQEARLRCSPMKGHSHVYWYRQLPEEGLKFMVYLQKENIIDESGMPKERFSAEFPKEGPSILRIQQVVRGDSAAYFCASSPPFRGQGEAFFGQGTRLTVV.